This TCR beta chain was captured in a study of graft-versus-host responses after intestinal transplantation. Study-level background: All recipients were given anti-thymocyte globulin induction, and tacrolimus and steroids were then administered for around three years.

Whole-study findings and limits: High graft-versus-host to host-versus-graft clonal ratios were seen in allografts of patients with graft-donor T cell macrochimerism. GvH clones were found in recipient marrow; some appeared first in ileum or blood.

Comment on this clone: Its antigen is undetermined.

There are 14 residues in the CDR3. Per germline, CDR1 MDHEN and CDR2 SYDVKM. V dropped 3 bases and J dropped 0 bases, with 8 bases sitting between them. Generated by immunoSEQ multiplex PCR, the TCRdb table keeps only in-frame clones and is missing some. The sample yields roughly 64,000 clones, 85% to 95% seen once. The clonotype comes from a human donor who was the organ donor for an intestinal transplant. The J gene is TRBJ2-5, the V gene TRBV28; D unclear. Material: unstimulated CD8+ T cells sorted from spleen or lymph node cells, obtained before transplant. The CDR3 sequence: CASSFLTYQETQYF. The DNA for the CDR3 is TGTGCCAGCAGTTTCCTGACATACCAAGAGACCCAGTACTTC.